These T cell receptor beta chains were read from a single sample in a study of CD8 T cells in ankylosing spondylitis. MiXCR, applied by TCRdb to the 5' RACE reads, yields one record per CDR3 protein. The sample comprises roughly 180,000 distinct CDR3 sequences, about 13% of which are singletons, and more than 15% rests with the top ten. The specimen sequenced was blood, either unsorted or a sorted T cell fraction (not recorded which). These receptor sequences come from a male donor with ankylosing spondylitis or in good health (not recorded which). The CDR3 runs from the conserved cysteine through the conserved F or W. The order of the fields is D gene, J gene, clone size, V gene, CDR3 DNA, CDR3 protein. A D gene is named only where the DNA matches it firmly. Not all rows give a size; the values are once, few, many and, for expanded clones, a class.

>-|TRBJ2-3|-|TRBV27
TGTGCCAGCAGGGTCTTGGGAGGCGATACGCAGTATTTT
CASRVLGGDTQYF
>-|TRBJ2-5|-|TRBV29-1
TGCAGCGTTGAAGATCTCCGGGAAGAGACCCAGTACTTC
CSVEDLREETQYF
>-|TRBJ2-5|-|TRBV7-9
TGTGCCAGCAGCTTAGTACAGGGCGGCGGGGAGACCCAGTACTTC
CASSLVQGGGETQYF
>TRBD1|TRBJ1-2|few|TRBV27
TGTGCCAGCAGTTTCAGAGGGGGCGACGGCTACACCTTC
CASSFRGGDGYTF
>TRBD2|TRBJ2-1|few|TRBV20-1
TGCAGTGCTAGAGGCCTAGCGGGGGCGACCTACAATGAGCAGTTCTTC
CSARGLAGATYNEQFF
>-|TRBJ2-5|-|TRBV20-1
TGCAGTGCGGCGTCCCGGCAAGAGACCCAGTACTTC
CSAASRQETQYF
>-|TRBJ2-2|few|TRBV6-4
TGTGCCAGCAGTGAGCCGGGACATTCTACCGGGGAGCTGTTTTTT
CASSEPGHSTGELFF
>-|TRBJ2-3|-|TRBV12-3/TRBV12-4
TGTGCCAGCAGTTTAGGGCCCCTCGGTGGAGGCACAGATACGCAGTATTTT
CASSLGPLGGGTDTQYF
>TRBD1|TRBJ2-7|many|TRBV27
TGTGCCAGCAGTCAGGACAGGGCCGGCTCCTACGAGCAGTACTTC
CASSQDRAGSYEQYF
>TRBD2|TRBJ2-3|many|TRBV4-1
TGCGCCAGCAGCCAGGTACTAGCGGTCACAGATACGCAGTATTTT
CASSQVLAVTDTQYF
>-|TRBJ1-2|-|TRBV29-1
TGCAGCGTTGAGTCCAGGGTCGGCTACACCTTC
CSVESRVGYTF
>TRBD2|TRBJ2-1|-|TRBV7-2
TGTGCCAGCAGCTTGGGTCCATATCGGGGGGGGGATGAGCAGTTCTTC
CASSLGPYRGGDEQFF
>-|TRBJ1-1|once|TRBV4-1
TGCGCCAGCAGCCAAGATGCGCAGGGAAACACTGAACCTTTCTTT
CASSQDAQGNTEPFF
>-|TRBJ2-7|-|TRBV14
TGTGCCAGCAGCCAAGTGAGCCCCTACGAGCAGTACTTC
CASSQVSPYEQYF
>-|TRBJ2-5|many|TRBV12-3/TRBV12-4
TGTGCCAGCAGCCTACCGGGTCAGGGGAGAGAGACCCAGTACTTC
CASSLPGQGRETQYF
>-|TRBJ2-1|-|TRBV2
TGTGCCAGCAGTGGCCGACTAGGCTCCTACAATGAGCAGTTCTTC
CASSGRLGSYNEQFF
>TRBD2|TRBJ2-1|few|TRBV3-1
TGTGCCAGCAGCCAAGGTCCTAGCGGGGGGGCAGATGAGCAGTTCTTC
CASSQGPSGGADEQFF
>-|TRBJ1-1|-|TRBV6-5
TGTGCCACCGAAAGAGGGCCTGAAGCTTTCTTT
CATERGPEAFF
>-|TRBJ2-3|-|TRBV12-3/TRBV12-4
TGTGCCAGCAGTTTGGGCCCTAGCACAGATACGCAGTATTTT
CASSLGPSTDTQYF
>-|TRBJ1-1|few|TRBV12-3/TRBV12-4
TGTGCCAGCAGTTTAGCAGGTCGAGCTTTCTTT
CASSLAGRAFF
>-|TRBJ1-1|few|TRBV9
TGTGCCAGCAGCGTAGGGCAGGTGACTGAAGCTTTCTTT
CASSVGQVTEAFF
>-|TRBJ2-7|few|TRBV27
TGTGCCAGCAGCCCATCCACAGGGTACGAGCAGTACTTC
CASSPSTGYEQYF
>-|TRBJ2-1|many|TRBV12-3/TRBV12-4
TGTGCCAGCATCCAGAAGGGGGTAGGCTACAATGAGCAGTTCTTC
CASIQKGVGYNEQFF
>TRBD1|TRBJ2-1|many|TRBV29-1
TGCAGCACCCAGGGACAGGTGCTCCTCAATGAGCAGTTCTTC
CSTQGQVLLNEQFF
>TRBD2|TRBJ2-7|-|TRBV4-1
TGCGCCAGCAGGGGACTAGCGGGGGACACCTACGAGCAGTACTTC
CASRGLAGDTYEQYF
>-|TRBJ2-7|-|TRBV12-5
TGTGCTAGTGGTTTAGGGGGGGCTACCTACGAGCAGTACTTC
CASGLGGATYEQYF
>-|TRBJ2-5|-|TRBV2
TGTGCCAGCAGTGCGATGGCAGTCCAAGAGACCCAGTACTTC
CASSAMAVQETQYF
>TRBD2|TRBJ2-1|-|TRBV7-2
TGTGCCAGCAGCTCCGCCGGGACTAGCAGATACAATGAGCAGTTCTTC
CASSSAGTSRYNEQFF
>TRBD2|TRBJ2-2|-|TRBV5-1
TGCGCCAGCAGCTCATCACCCCGACTAGCGGTGAACACCGGGGAGCTGTTTTTT
CASSSSPRLAVNTGELFF
>-|TRBJ1-2|few|TRBV5-1
TGCGCCAGCAGCACCCCGGGGGACCTAAACTATGGCTACACCTTC
CASSTPGDLNYGYTF
>-|TRBJ1-1|many|TRBV4-1
TGCGCCAGCAGCCACGAAACAGGGATGAGAAACACTGAAGCTTTCTTT
CASSHETGMRNTEAFF
>-|TRBJ1-2|-|TRBV11-2
TGTGCCAGCAGCTTAAGAGGGACCTATGGCTACACCTTC
CASSLRGTYGYTF
>TRBD1|TRBJ2-1|few|TRBV25-1
TGTGCCAGCAGTGTAACAGGGGGTCCGTACAATGAGCAGTTCTTC
CASSVTGGPYNEQFF
>-|TRBJ1-2|many|TRBV11-2
TGTGCCAGCAGCCCGGTAGGCTATGGCTACACCTTC
CASSPVGYGYTF
>TRBD1|TRBJ2-6|-|TRBV6-2/TRBV6-3
TGTGCCAGCAGTTACTCCTGGACAGGTGGGACTGGGGCCAACGTCCTGACTTTC
CASSYSWTGGTGANVLTF
>-|TRBJ2-3|-|TRBV4-1
TGCGCCAGCAGCTCGGAGGGAGGCACAGATACGCAGTATTTT
CASSSEGGTDTQYF
>-|TRBJ2-7|-|TRBV4-1
TGCGCCAGCAGCCAAGGATCAGGACTACCCTCCTACGAGCAGTACTTC
CASSQGSGLPSYEQYF
>-|TRBJ2-2|many|TRBV29-1
TGCAGCGTCTTACAGGTGGACACCGGGGAGCTGTTTTTT
CSVLQVDTGELFF
>TRBD1|TRBJ2-1|-|TRBV6-1
TGTGCCAGCAGATGGGGACAGGGTGGGAATGAGCAGTTCTTC
CASRWGQGGNEQFF
>TRBD1|TRBJ2-7|few|TRBV7-9
TGTGCCAGCAGCTCCGGAACAGGGGGCATTAGGAACGAGCAGTACTTC
CASSSGTGGIRNEQYF
>-|TRBJ2-7|few|TRBV20-1
TGCAGTGCTAGGGGGCCCCTCTACGAGCAGTACTTC
CSARGPLYEQYF
>-|TRBJ2-7|many|TRBV7-9
TGTGCCAGCAGCGACTCCTTAGGGACGGCTTCCTACGAGCAGTACTTC
CASSDSLGTASYEQYF
>-|TRBJ2-1|-|TRBV15
TGTGCCACGAGAGGATTCGATGAGCAGTTCTTC
CATRGFDEQFF